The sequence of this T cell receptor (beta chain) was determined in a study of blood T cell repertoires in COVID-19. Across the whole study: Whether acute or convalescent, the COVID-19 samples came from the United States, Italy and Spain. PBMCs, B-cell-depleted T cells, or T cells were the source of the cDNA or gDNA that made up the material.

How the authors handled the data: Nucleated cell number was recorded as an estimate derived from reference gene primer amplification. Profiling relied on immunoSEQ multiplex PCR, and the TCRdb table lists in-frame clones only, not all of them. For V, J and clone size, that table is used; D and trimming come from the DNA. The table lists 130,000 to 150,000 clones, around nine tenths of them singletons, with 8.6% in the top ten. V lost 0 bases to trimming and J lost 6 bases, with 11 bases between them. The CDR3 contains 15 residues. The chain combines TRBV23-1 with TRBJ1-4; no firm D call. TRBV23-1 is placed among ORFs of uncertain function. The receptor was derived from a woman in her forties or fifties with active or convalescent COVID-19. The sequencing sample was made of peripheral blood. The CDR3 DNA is TGCGCCAGCAGTCAATCATTCGGGTCTCATGAAAAACTGTTTTTT. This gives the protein CASSQSFGSHEKLFF.